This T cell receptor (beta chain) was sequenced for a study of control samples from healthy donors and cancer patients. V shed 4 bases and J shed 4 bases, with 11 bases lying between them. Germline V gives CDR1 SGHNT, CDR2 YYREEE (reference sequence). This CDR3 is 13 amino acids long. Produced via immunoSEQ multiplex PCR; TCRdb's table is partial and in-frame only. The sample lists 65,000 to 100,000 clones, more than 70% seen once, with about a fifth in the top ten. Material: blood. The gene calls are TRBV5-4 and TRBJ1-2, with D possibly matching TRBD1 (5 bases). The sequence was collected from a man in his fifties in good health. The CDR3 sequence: CASSLGDPYGYTF. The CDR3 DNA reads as TGTGCCAGCAGCCTGGGGGACCCCTATGGCTACACCTTC.